A single sample is the source of the 12 T cell receptor beta chains below, sequenced in a study of cytomegalovirus exposure and HLA in healthy donors (dated by TCRdb to between 2016 and 2019). The library came from the immunoSEQ multiplex PCR assay. A mixture of 60 forward primers for TCR Vbeta segments and 13 reverse primers for TCR Jbeta segments was used in the multiplex PCR. TCRdb provides this immuneACCESS table in a form limited to in-frame rearrangements. Some clones are lacking; in checked studies, under half of them reflect an unresolved V gene, and why the rest are absent is not known. The sample includes fewer than 250,000 clones, with just under 75% observed a single time. Less than 4% of the sample goes to the ten largest clones. The sample was PBMCs. These TCRs come from a woman under 40 in good health and CMV-seropositive.

The gene calls are TRBV7-8 and TRBJ1-3; maybe TRBD1 (5 bases). Trimming took off 3 bases at V and 0 bases at J, with 18 bases between the two ends. In germline, CDR1 is SGHVS, CDR2 FQNEAQ. The CDR3 covers 18 residues. CDR3 in amino acids: CASSLAFAGFTSGNTIYF. As DNA, the CDR3 is TGTGCCAGCAGCTTGGCCTTCGCAGGGTTCACCTCTGGAAACACCATATATTTT.

The J gene is TRBJ2-5, the V gene TRBV14; the D gene is possibly TRBD2 (6 bases). The DNA end lines up better with TRBJ2-7; the J call may be wrong. Germline V CDR1 and CDR2: SGHDN, FVKESK. The CDR3 has 14 amino acids. The CDR3 DNA reads as TGTGCCAGCAGCCAAGTGGCGGGGCCCCACGAGCAGTACTTC. Amino acids: CASSQVAGPHEQYF.

The chain carries TRBV19 and TRBJ1-5; D unclear. Trimming pared 1 base from V and 5 bases from J, leaving 12 bases between. Germline V CDR1 and CDR2: LNHDA, SQIVND (reference sequence). This CDR3 contains 15 residues. CDR3 residues: CASSIARWRDQPQHF. The DNA of the CDR3 is TGTGCCAGTAGTATAGCTAGGTGGCGGGATCAGCCCCAGCATTTT.

This clone was picked up a small number of times. The chain couples TRBV28 to TRBJ2-7; D remains unclear. V was pared by 5 bases and J by 1 base, with 9 bases between. The CDR3 length is 13 residues. Germline V gene sequence: CDR1 MDHEN, CDR2 SYDVKM. CDR3 DNA: TGTGCCAGCAGTGCAGGCATATCCTACGAGCAGTACTTC. As protein: CASSAGISYEQYF.

Comment on this clone: A read error may account for a junction end that differs from germline. Other DNA sequences in the sample encode the same CDR3. V is TRBV5-4 and J is TRBJ2-2; 7 bases fit TRBD2. The CDR3 consists of 16 residues. Germline lookup yields CDR1 SGHNT and CDR2 YYREEE (reference sequence). CDR3 residues: CASSFSSGLNTGELFF. The CDR3 DNA sequence: TGTGCCAGCAGCTTCTCTAGCGGTTTAAACACTGGGGAGCTGTTTTTT.

This clone was observed a handful of times. The chain is built from TRBV15 and TRBJ1-1; D is possibly TRBD1 (6 bases). The V gene's germline CDR1 is LNHNV and CDR2 YYDKDF (reference sequence). V shed 3 bases and J shed 4 bases, with 12 bases lying between them. CDR3 length: 14 residues. The CDR3 region has the DNA TGTGCCACCAGCAGTCAACAGGGCGGCACTGAAGCTTTCTTT. It encodes CATSSQQGGTEAFF.

This chain connects TRBV4-1 to TRBJ2-1; 7 bases map to TRBD2. In germline, CDR1 is MGHRA, CDR2 YSYEKL. The CDR3 extends over 16 amino acids. V was pared by 4 bases and J by 4 bases, with 10 bases of the junction left unmatched. The CDR3, as DNA: TGCGCCAGCAGCCGTCTCAGCCTAGCGGCGTACAATGAGCAGTTCTTC. Amino acids: CASSRLSLAAYNEQFF.

This chain joins TRBV2 and TRBJ2-7; D call uncertain. This CDR3 is 14 amino acids long. The V end lost 7 bases, the J end lost 3 bases, and 16 bases lay between the germline ends. Germline CDR1 reads SNHLY; CDR2 reads FYNNEI. DNA of the CDR3: TGTGCCAGCAAGAACGGCGGAGCCATCTACGAGCAGTACTTC. Amino acids: CASKNGGAIYEQYF.

V is TRBV2 and J is TRBJ1-5; perhaps TRBD1 as D (6 bases). CDR1 is SNHLY, CDR2 FYNNEI, per germline. V lost 5 bases and J 3 bases, leaving 14 bases between the germline ends. The CDR3 covers 15 residues. The chain's CDR3 is CASSPTRGYNQPQHF. DNA of the CDR3: TGTGCCAGCAGTCCAACCAGGGGATACAATCAGCCCCAGCATTTT.

This chain uses TRBV6-1 with TRBJ2-3, with D tentatively TRBD2 (6 bases). V lost 5 bases and J 1 base, leaving 10 bases between the germline ends. The length of the CDR3 is 14 residues. CDR1 is MNHNS and CDR2 is SASEGT in the germline V gene. The CDR3 protein is CASSKPGGTDTQYF. DNA of the CDR3: TGTGCCAGCAGTAAACCGGGAGGCACAGATACGCAGTATTTT.

The chain couples TRBV6-5 to TRBJ1-2; 7 bases match TRBD1. Germline V CDR1 and CDR2: MNHEY, SVGAGI. The CDR3 extends over 15 amino acids. J gave up 6 bases and V 4 bases, and 11 bases lay outside the gene matches. The CDR3 DNA is TGTGCCAGCAGTTCCCCCCGGACAGGTCAGGATGGCTACACCTTC. Its protein product is CASSSPRTGQDGYTF.

This chain links TRBV5-5 with TRBJ2-7; possibly TRBD1 for D (6 bases). Trimming shortened V by 5 bases and J by 0 bases, and 12 bases separated the two germline ends. This CDR3 is built from 14 residues. The V gene's germline CDR1 is SGHKS and CDR2 YYEKEE (reference sequence). The CDR3 sequence is CASSFTGFSYEQYF. CDR3 in DNA: TGTGCCAGCAGTTTTACAGGGTTCTCCTACGAGCAGTACTTC.